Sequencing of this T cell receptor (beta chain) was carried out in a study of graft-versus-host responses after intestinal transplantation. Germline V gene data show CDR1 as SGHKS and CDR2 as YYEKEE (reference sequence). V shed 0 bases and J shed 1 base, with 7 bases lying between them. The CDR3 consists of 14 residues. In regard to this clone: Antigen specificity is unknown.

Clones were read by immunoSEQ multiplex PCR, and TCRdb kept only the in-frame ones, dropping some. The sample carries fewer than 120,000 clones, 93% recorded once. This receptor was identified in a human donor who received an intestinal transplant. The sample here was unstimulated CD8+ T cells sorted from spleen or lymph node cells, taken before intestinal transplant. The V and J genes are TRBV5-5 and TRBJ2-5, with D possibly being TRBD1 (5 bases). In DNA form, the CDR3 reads TGTGCCAGCAGCTTGGTACAGGTCCAAGAGACCCAGTACTTC. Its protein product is CASSLVQVQETQYF.